This T cell receptor beta chain was sequenced for a study of cytomegalovirus exposure and HLA in healthy donors (dated by TCRdb to about 2017). A note on the overall study: An earlier analysis of roughly 610 of the donors reported 276 Gb of sequence data and 95 million to 140 million unique TCR beta sequences obtained from about 180 million T cells. An early release covering more than 500 HLA-typed donors comprised approximately 290 gigabases of sequencing data and around 86 million unique TCR sequences. The genetic ancestry cluster associated with self-reported Caucasian donors included around 76% of the roughly 360 genotyped donors. The study was designed to test whether signatures of past pathogen exposure could be identified by cataloging public T cell receptors. The study profiled the T cell repertoires of some 610 subjects by immunosequencing and related them to cytomegalovirus serostatus. In addition to the first cohort of 666 subjects, a separate validation cohort of approximately 130 different subjects was used. The study combined high-throughput TCR immunosequencing, statistical association of individual TCRs with disease status, and machine learning to predict cytomegalovirus infection status. A later analysis re-examined previously published TCR beta repertoires from more than 600 donors and added high-resolution HLA genotyping to investigate patterns of TCR occurrence. The later analysis used no new phenotypic data to find candidate immune exposures, relying instead on TCR beta sequences and their occurrence across donors. An earlier analysis of around 580 of the donors used high-throughput TCR beta sequencing to judge whether each TCR beta V gene segment behaved as functional or pseudogenic. Alongside the repertoire data, information on donor age, sex, ethnicity and CMV serostatus was compiled. A later genetic analysis used genome-wide SNP genotypes for about 60% of the 666 donors, treating that subset as a discovery cohort. Every discovery cohort repertoire had been produced on one sequencing platform. Both class I and class II loci were covered by HLA typing, at four-digit resolution. The number of typed donors differed by locus: about 620-640 for A, B, C, DRB1 and DQB1; approximately 530 for DQA1; fewer than 610 for DPA1; and 400 to 480 for DPB1. Roughly 5 DR-DQ haplotypes were handled as single units for association and clustering, since linkage in the cohort was strong. Among roughly 400 genotyped donors of the cohort, an average of approximately 220,000 unique TCR beta nucleotide sequences was sequenced per donor, of which roughly 17% were non-productive. The full study reports these points: A further reported finding was that TCR beta sequences accurately predicted the HLA-A and HLA-B alleles for most subjects in the first cohort. A cluster of highly shared sequence variants was judged likely to be a technical artifact of the sequencing pipeline. A later genetic analysis associated a missense DCLRE1C variant with V-gene and J-gene trimming of TCR beta chains, and an independent cohort replicated the association. In both the original and validation cohorts, the classifier was reported to diagnose cytomegalovirus status with high specificity and sensitivity. Specific HLA alleles were associated with 15,000 to 20,000 TCR beta sequences at a false discovery rate of 0.05 in a later analysis. Only TCR beta chains were sequenced in this cohort, and the absence of alpha or paired-chain data limited detectable features. According to the authors, the approach could potentially be generalized to other disease states and immunological phenotypes. In vitro tests confirmed that a few of the cytomegalovirus-associated TCR beta chains recognize cytomegalovirus antigens. HLA typing was unavailable for some donors at each locus, so association tests used only the typed subset. A later analysis reported that several top co-occurrence clusters appeared linked to parvovirus B19, influenza, CMV and Epstein-Barr virus. Roughly uniform sequencing depth across donors was assumed in presence/absence analyses, although this assumption may not hold. In the study, approximately 160 TCR beta chains were listed as associated with cytomegalovirus. Immune exposure information for the cohort was limited to CMV serostatus. In a later analysis, HLA-associated TCR beta chains were found to be more clonally expanded and to have lower generation probabilities than equally common non-associated chains. Correlated functional status among segregating V segments might reflect linkage disequilibrium, but an unknown experimental factor could not be ruled out. Over 15 rarely observed V segments, including chromosome 9 orphons, were excluded from the earlier analysis of some 590 of the donors because counts were too low. An earlier analysis of approximately 500 of the donors showed that most TCR beta V segments appeared in productive rearrangements either about 90% or about 30% of the time, which broadly matched IMGT annotations. A later analysis found that TCR association rates varied across HLA loci, with DRB1 alleles showing the most associated TCRs and HLA-C alleles the fewest. Some IMGT-functional V segments, including TRBV6-2 and TRBV6-3, could not be distinguished by the 87-base-pair reads and were therefore excluded. Most CMV-associated TCR beta chains appeared to be HLA-restricted in a later analysis, and the HLA associations seemed to be driven largely by CMV exposure. According to a later genetic analysis, donors in an Asian-associated ancestry cluster had fewer N-insertions in productive TCRs than the approximately 650-donor mean. Across donors, most TCR sequences were observed very rarely, whereas some public TCRs were present in many individuals. When HLA alleles, especially DR and DQ, strongly co-occurred, attributing TCR associations to individual alleles was difficult.

On this clone itself: Its antigen remains unidentified. No much larger clone exists at a distance of one base, and base qualities are not known.

Reading the germline V gene gives CDR1 SGHRS and CDR2 YFSETQ. From V the trimming removes 4 bases and from J it removes 2 bases, while the gene matches leave 1 base of the junction unaccounted for. Reading from cysteine to phenylalanine, the CDR3 counts 13 amino acids. The retained sequence is limited to the CDR3, 39 bases, with the frame set at the first base. The library was prepared using the immunoSEQ multiplex PCR assay. For the multiplex PCR, a mixture combining 60 forward primers for TCR Vbeta segments and 13 reverse primers for TCR Jbeta segments was used. A multiplex PCR assay on genomic DNA amplified the CDR3 region of rearranged TCR beta genes. The amplified TCR beta libraries were sequenced on the Illumina HiSeq System as 87-base-pair reads. The authors processed their data as follows. In a later analysis, tens of millions of unique TCR beta chains were counted across the 650 to 700 repertoires, and roughly 11 million of these chains were shared by at least two donors. Raw reads were error-corrected and collapsed into unique sequences with a nearest-neighbor algorithm that merged closely related sequences to remove PCR and sequencing errors. V, D and J gene segments were assigned by aligning CDR3 sequences to IMGT reference sequences. For a sequence to be retained, at least a six-nucleotide match to both a V gene segment and a J gene segment was required. Rearrangements were called productive when the CDR3 lacked stop codons and stayed in frame with V and J; all others were non-productive. Following IMGT convention, CDR3 was defined as the stretch from the second conserved V-encoded cysteine up to the conserved J-encoded phenylalanine. Sequences without an unambiguous match to a single V gene segment were excluded from the earlier analysis of a few hundred of the donors. In an earlier analysis of roughly 600 of the donors, a V segment was called functional when productive rearrangements were above 56.7%, and segregating when the standard deviation between donors exceeded 5%. A statistical classification framework was built to diagnose cytomegalovirus status from the catalog of TCR beta chain sequences. In a later analysis, V and J genes were assigned by comparing TCR nucleotide sequences against IMGT/GENE-DB human TR gene sequences. A later analysis assigned CDR3 sequences and most-parsimonious VDJ recombination scenarios with the TCRdist pipeline. In a later analysis, every TCR beta chain was defined by the combination of its CDR3 amino acid sequence and its V-gene family, and reads without a unique V-gene family were dropped. As a way to deal with suspected cross-contamination and a sequencing artifact, a later analysis dropped nearly 600 nucleotide sequences that were highly shared and had low generation probability. In a later analysis, a clonal expansion index was calculated for each public chain from normalized within-repertoire ranks of inferred template counts. A later analysis computed generation probabilities with a VDJ recombination model fitted to out-of-frame rearrangements, and checked the results against IGoR. A later analysis scored TCR-TCR, TCR-HLA and TCR-CMV co-occurrence with hypergeometric tests, applying a repertoire-size bias correction to TCR pairs. A later analysis estimated false discovery rates by permuting HLA or CMV assignments 20 times. In a later analysis, co-occurring TCRs were grouped using DBSCAN, with TCRdist sequence similarity added in when clustering inside HLA-allele-positive subsets. Repertoires with fewer than 30,000 or more than 120,000 public chains were left out of co-occurrence clustering, as were a handful of repertoires with anomalous nucleotide sharing. TCRdb's version of the immuneACCESS table is confined to in-frame rearrangements and falls short of the full clone set. An unresolved V gene accounts for under half of the shortfall where checked; the remainder is of unknown origin. The V and J calls and clone size were taken over from that table, and D and trimming were inferred from the DNA. The sample includes 150,000 to 200,000 clones, with roughly 87% observed a single time. Together, the top ten hold 3.5% to 5% of the sample.

In total, about 650 healthy bone marrow donors made up the cohort. Cohort members were all nominally healthy when sampled, although unrecorded immune exposures were likely present. The donor tested CMV seropositive and was one of the 289 seropositive cohort members. Each donor provided a peripheral blood sample, and peripheral blood mononuclear cells were used for TCR beta sequencing. The Qiagen DNeasy Blood Extraction Kit was used to extract genomic DNA from the blood cell samples. Recombination connected TRBV5-1 to TRBJ2-5, and 8 junctional nucleotides match TRBD1. The source material was PBMCs. The source is a man over 45 in good health and CMV-seropositive. The sequence in DNA is TGCGCCAGCAGCCGGACAGGGCAAGAGACCCAGTACTTC. This yields the protein CASSRTGQETQYF. The CDR3 plus the reference TRBV5-1 and TRBJ2-5 genes for the other parts give the full variable domain: KAGVTQTPRYLIKTRGQQVTLSCSPISGHRSVSWYQQTPGQGLQFLFEYFSETQRNKGNFPGRFSGRQFSNSRSEMNVSTLELGDSALYLCASSRTGQETQYFGPGTRLLVL.